The 14 T cell receptor beta chains reported below all come from one sample, sequenced in a study of blood T cells in healthy people across ages. It was with a sample-barcoded 5' primer and a J-beta primer mix that a second PCR of about 6 to 12 cycles was run. One entry per CDR3 protein, called by TCRdb with MiXCR from the 5' RACE reads. The sample comprises hundreds of thousands of distinct CDR3 sequences, over 45% of which are singletons, and approximately 23% rests with the top ten. The sequenced material came from blood. The receptors originated from a young man in good health.

This clonotype was observed a few times. The chain uses TRBV5-1 and TRBJ2-7, with 7 bases lining up with TRBD1. V lost 3 bases, J lost 5 bases, and 5 bases stayed unmatched. The CDR3 runs 13 residues. Germline V gene data show CDR1 as SGHRS and CDR2 as YFSETQ. The chain's CDR3 is CASSSTGTHEQYF. The CDR3 DNA reads as TGCGCCAGCAGCTCGACAGGGACGCACGAGCAGTACTTC. The full variable domain, its missing parts supplied by reference TRBV5-1 and TRBJ2-7, is KAGVTQTPRYLIKTRGQQVTLSCSPISGHRSVSWYQQTPGQGLQFLFEYFSETQRNKGNFPGRFSGRQFSNSRSEMNVSTLELGDSALYLCASSSTGTHEQYFGPGTRLTVT.

The V call is TRBV6-5, the J call TRBJ2-1; D gene uncertain. Germline values: CDR1 MNHEY, CDR2 SVGAGI. Trimming cost V 6 bases and J 0 bases, with 9 bases left between them. The CDR3 spans 14 residues. CDR3 bases: TGTGCCAGCAGGACATATAGCTCCTACAATGAGCAGTTCTTC. Encoded protein: CASRTYSSYNEQFF.

The J gene is TRBJ2-5, the V gene TRBV6-1; no firm D call. The J call may be incorrect, as the DNA end agrees better with TRBJ2-7. This CDR3 is 13 amino acids long. Germline V gene data show CDR1 as MNHNS and CDR2 as SASEGT. The CDR3 DNA follows: TGTGCCAGCAGGGAACAAGGGCTTTACGAGCAGTACTTC. It codes for CASREQGLYEQYF.

This clonotype was detected only once. Just one base apart from a much larger clone, this may be a read error. The chain joins TRBV7-2 to TRBJ1-2; D call uncertain. This CDR3 is 13 amino acids long. The germline CDR1 and CDR2 sequences are SGHTA and FQGNSA. Trimming removed 5 bases from V and 6 bases from J, with 13 bases in between. The CDR3 region is CASSPDKGDGYTF. The DNA of the CDR3 is TGTGCCAGCAGCCCCGATAAGGGAGATGGCTACACCTTC.

The chain couples TRBV28 to TRBJ2-5; TRBD1 matches at 7 bases. V lost 7 bases and J lost 4; bases outside the gene matches: 6. Per the germline V gene, CDR1 is MDHEN and CDR2 is SYDVKM. This CDR3 spans 13 amino acids. CDR3 region: CASTKTGLETQYF. The CDR3 DNA sequence: TGTGCCAGCACCAAGACAGGGTTAGAGACCCAGTACTTC.

The J gene is TRBJ1-2, the V gene TRBV6-1; no clear D gene. CDR1 is MNHNS and CDR2 is SASEGT in the germline V gene. The V and J ends lost 5 bases and 1 base respectively, with 20 bases between them. The CDR3 sequence is 17 residues long. This CDR3 is CASSPTGPSAFNYGYTF. In DNA form, the CDR3 reads TGTGCCAGCAGTCCAACTGGTCCCTCAGCTTTTAACTATGGCTACACCTTC.

The chain is built from TRBV21-1 and TRBJ2-5; the table's D call of TRBD1 was not tested on the DNA. TRBV21-1 is a pseudogene locus. The CDR3 extends over 11 amino acids. The CDR3 region has the DNA TGTGCCAGCACCCTAAGGGGGGCCCAGTACTTC. It translates to CASTLRGAQYF.

Only a few counts were recorded for this clonotype. The chain is built from TRBV20-1 and TRBJ2-1; 7 positions match TRBD2. Trimming at V came to 3 bases and at J to 0 bases, leaving 11 bases not matched to a gene. This CDR3 region has 17 residues. Germline CDR1 DFQATT, CDR2 SNEGSKA (reference sequence). CDR3 nucleotide sequence: TGCAGTGCTAGTGTGTGGCGGGGGACGAGCTCCTACAATGAGCAGTTCTTC. It codes for CSASVWRGTSSYNEQFF.

This clonotype came up a few times. The chain is built from TRBV3-1 and TRBJ2-1; 9 bases fit TRBD2. This CDR3 is built from 20 residues. Trimming took 0 bases from V and 4 from J; bases not matched to a gene: 16. Looked up from germline, CDR1 is LGHDT and CDR2 is YNNKEL (reference sequence). CDR3 loop: CASSQEGGLAGRDDYNEQFF. As DNA, the CDR3 is TGTGCCAGCAGCCAAGAAGGAGGCCTAGCGGGGAGAGACGATTACAATGAGCAGTTCTTC.

This chain connects TRBV5-5 to TRBJ1-5, with 8 bases aligning to TRBD1. In germline, CDR1 is SGHKS, CDR2 YYEKEE (reference sequence). J gave up 3 bases and V 5 bases, and 4 bases lay outside the gene matches. The CDR3 totals 14 residues. The CDR3 spells CASSWTGINQPQHF. CDR3 coding DNA: TGTGCCAGCAGTTGGACAGGGATCAATCAGCCCCAGCATTTT.

This clonotype was recorded once. CDR3 protein: CASSLDAGGEYGYTF. The CDR3 DNA follows: TGCGCCAGCAGCTTGGATGCCGGGGGGGAATATGGCTACACCTTC. This sequence joins TRBV5-1 and TRBJ1-2, with a tentative D call TRBD1 (5 bases). CDR3 length: 15 residues. V lost 0 bases to trimming and J lost 5 bases, with 14 bases between them. Germline V CDR1 and CDR2: SGHRS, YFSETQ.

The chain recombines TRBV20-1 with TRBJ1-4, with no clear D. Trimming stripped 2 bases from V and 5 bases from J, with 15 bases between. Germline-derived CDR1 and CDR2 are DFQATT and SNEGSKA (reference sequence). There are 15 residues in the CDR3. This chain's CDR3 is CSARSLGRENEKLFF. CDR3 DNA sequence: TGCAGTGCTAGAAGTCTCGGACGGGAGAATGAAAAACTGTTTTTT.

This sequence joins TRBV6-1 and TRBJ2-5; TRBD1 agrees at 7 bases. V lost 7 bases to trimming and J lost 3 bases; unmatched junction nucleotides: 8. CDR1 MNHNS and CDR2 SASEGT come from the germline V gene. The CDR3 spans 14 residues. The CDR3 protein is CASKREQGKETQYF. CDR3 nucleotides: TGTGCCAGCAAAAGAGAACAGGGGAAAGAGACCCAGTACTTC.

This clonotype appeared a few times. The DNA for the CDR3 is TGTGCCAGCAGTAGGACAACACAAGAGACCCAGTACTTC. Translated, it gives CASSRTTQETQYF. This sequence joins TRBV25-1 and TRBJ2-4; D may be TRBD1 (5 bases). The DNA end is a closer match to TRBJ2-5, so the J assignment may be wrong. The CDR3 has 13 amino acids. CDR1 and CDR2 (germline): MGHDK, SYGVNS.